Sequencing of this T cell receptor beta chain was carried out in a study of blood T cell repertoires in COVID-19. Study-wide context: Samples of COVID-19 (acute and convalescent) were obtained from the United States, Italy and Spain. PBMCs, B-cell-depleted T cells, or T cells were the source of the cDNA or gDNA that made up the material.

The assay was immunoSEQ multiplex PCR, and TCRdb's table has in-frame clones only and misses some. This table has 140,000 to 150,000 clones, over 70% appearing once. Trimming took 7 bases from V and 0 from J, leaving 12 bases between them. The CDR3 runs to 14 residues. Germline V gene data show CDR1 as SNHLY and CDR2 as FYNNEI. The receptor was derived from a middle-aged man who had recovered from COVID-19. The material sequenced was peripheral blood. The rearrangement uses TRBV2 and TRBJ1-2, with TRBD1 as a possible D gene (6 bases). For the CDR3, the DNA is TGTGCCAGCAATAGACAGGAGTCTAACTATGGCTACACCTTC. It encodes CASNRQESNYGYTF.